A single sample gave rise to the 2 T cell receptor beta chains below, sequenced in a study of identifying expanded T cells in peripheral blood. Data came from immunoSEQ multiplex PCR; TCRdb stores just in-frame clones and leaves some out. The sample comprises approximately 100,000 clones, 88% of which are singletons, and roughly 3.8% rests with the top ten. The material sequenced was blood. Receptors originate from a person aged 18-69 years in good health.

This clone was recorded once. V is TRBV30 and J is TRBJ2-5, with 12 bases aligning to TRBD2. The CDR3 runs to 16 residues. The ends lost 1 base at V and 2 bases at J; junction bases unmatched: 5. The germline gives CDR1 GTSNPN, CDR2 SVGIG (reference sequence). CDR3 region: CAWSDPGLAGQETQYF. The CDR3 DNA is TGTGCCTGGAGTGACCCAGGACTAGCGGGGCAAGAGACCCAGTACTTC.

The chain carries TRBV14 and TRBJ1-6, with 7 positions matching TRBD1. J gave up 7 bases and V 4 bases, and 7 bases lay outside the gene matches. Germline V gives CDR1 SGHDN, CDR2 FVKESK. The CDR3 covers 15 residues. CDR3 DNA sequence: TGTGCCAGCAGCCCCTGGGGGACAGCAAATTCACCCCTCCACTTT. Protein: CASSPWGTANSPLHF.